This TCR beta chain was sequenced during a study of cytomegalovirus exposure and HLA in healthy donors. The germline V gene has CDR1 SGHTA and CDR2 FQGTGA. The CDR3 spans 18 residues. Germline trimming cut 2 bases from V and 2 bases from J; bases unmatched to any gene: 10. About this clone itself: Its specificity is unknown.

The PCR had 60 Vbeta and 13 Jbeta primers. Data came from immunoSEQ multiplex PCR; TCRdb stores just in-frame clones and leaves some out. The sample totals approximately 200,000 clones. Study-wide results and caveats: Being indistinguishable, some V segments were excluded, TRBV6-2 and TRBV6-3 among them.

The TCR originated in a boy between 10 and 17 years old in good health and CMV-seronegative. What was sequenced was PBMCs. V usage is TRBV7-3 and J usage is TRBJ2-3, with 10 nucleotides matching TRBD2. CDR3 in amino acids: CASSLGASGGAYTDTQYF. The CDR3 nucleotides are TGTGCCAGCAGCTTAGGGGCTAGCGGGGGTGCATACACAGATACGCAGTATTTT.